These 5 T cell receptor beta chains came from one sample sequenced in a study of Ad26.COV2.S vaccination and SARS-CoV-2 variants. Assay: immunoSEQ multiplex PCR; the TCRdb copy retains only in-frame clones and omits some. The table includes roughly 180,000 clones, about 83% detected once. The material sequenced was peripheral blood, taken after recovery from COVID-19. These receptor sequences come from a human donor who had recovered from COVID-19.

The chain uses TRBV9 and TRBJ1-1; a weak D match, TRBD1 (5 bases). Germline CDR1 reads SGDLS; CDR2 reads YYNGEE. V was trimmed by 3 bases and J by 5 bases, leaving 11 bases between them. This CDR3 is built from 13 residues. The CDR3 coding sequence is TGTGCCAGCAGCGCCGACCGGGGGACTGAAGCTTTCTTT. It specifies CASSADRGTEAFF.

The gene calls are TRBV5-4 and TRBJ2-1, with D perhaps TRBD2 (6 bases). The germline V gene has CDR1 SGHNT and CDR2 YYREEE (reference sequence). Trimming cost V 6 bases and J 0 bases, with 7 bases left between them. The CDR3 is 13 amino acids. DNA of the CDR3: TGTGCCAGCAATAGCGGCTCCTACAATGAGCAGTTCTTC. Translation: CASNSGSYNEQFF.

The rearrangement joins TRBV5-1 to TRBJ2-2, with 13 bases identical to TRBD2. CDR3 length equals 17 residues. The germline gives CDR1 SGHRS, CDR2 YFSETQ. Trimming at V came to 3 bases and at J to 1 base, leaving 3 bases not matched to a gene. CDR3 in amino acids: CASSSGLAGKNTGELFF. CDR3 DNA: TGCGCCAGCAGCTCGGGACTAGCGGGGAAGAACACCGGGGAGCTGTTTTTT. Full variable domain (rest looked up from reference TRBV5-1 and TRBJ2-2): KAGVTQTPRYLIKTRGQQVTLSCSPISGHRSVSWYQQTPGQGLQFLFEYFSETQRNKGNFPGRFSGRQFSNSRSEMNVSTLELGDSALYLCASSSGLAGKNTGELFFGEGSRLTVL.

The chain is built from TRBV5-1 and TRBJ2-7; the D is unclear. Trimming took 4 bases from V and 0 from J, leaving 17 bases between them. The CDR3 is 16 residues long. Germline V gene lookup returns CDR1 SGHRS and CDR2 YFSETQ. In nucleotides, the CDR3 is TGCGCCAGCAGCCCTTCCTACACTCGTGGCTCCTACGAGCAGTACTTC. Translating it yields CASSPSYTRGSYEQYF.

The chain uses TRBV7-2 and TRBJ2-1, with 9 bases matching TRBD1. The germline V gene encodes CDR1 SGHTA and CDR2 FQGNSA. The CDR3 has 16 amino acids. V lost 5 bases and J lost 9; bases outside the gene matches: 14. The CDR3: CASSPYFGGQGGEQFF. The CDR3 DNA sequence: TGTGCCAGCAGCCCATATTTTGGGGGACAGGGCGGTGAGCAGTTCTTC. The full variable domain, completed using reference TRBV7-2 and TRBJ2-1, is GAGVSQSPSNKVTEKGKDVELRCDPISGHTALYWYRQSLGQGLEFLIYFQGNSAPDKSGLPSDRFSAERTGGSVSTLTIQRTQQEDSAVYLCASSPYFGGQGGEQFFGPGTRLTVL.